This TCR beta chain originates from a study of identical twins. Study-wide findings and caveats: Low generation probability was overrepresented in out-of-frame alpha sequences shared by twins. Models predicted too little out-of-frame TCR alpha sharing in monozygotic twins. Excess sharing by twins proved weaker in beta out-of-frame sequences.

This clonotype was counted many times. The antigen remains undetermined. From germline, CDR1 is DFQATT and CDR2 SNEGSKA (reference sequence). V was clipped by 1 base and J by 4 bases; unmatched bases: 13. The CDR3 is 19 residues long. TCRdb independently ran MiXCR on the 5' RACE reads; one entry per CDR3 protein. The sample contains 120,000 to 150,000 distinct CDR3 sequences, roughly 3.3% of which appear only once. This clonotype originated in a man between 18 and 35 years old in good health. Sequenced material: memory T cells sorted from blood. This chain joins TRBV20-1 and TRBJ2-1, with 13 bases that match TRBD2. The CDR3 bases are TGCAGTGCTAGAGGGACTAGCGGGAGAACTGGGGTGGGTTACAATGAGCAGTTCTTC. It specifies CSARGTSGRTGVGYNEQFF.